This T cell receptor beta chain comes out of a study of blood T cell repertoires in COVID-19 (dated by TCRdb to 2019 to 2021). Concerning the study at large: Collaborator samples came from the United States, Italy and Spain and covered acute and convalescent phases of COVID-19. The material from the prospective study consisted of cDNA or gDNA derived from T cells, B-cell-depleted T cells, or PBMCs. Where available, HLA class I and class II types were taken from metadata supplied by the sample provider and were not determined by assay-based typing. The samples were drawn from two sources: the first 160 participants of the ongoing ImmuneRACE study, and approximately 1,300 subjects contributed by 6 global collaborators. Deeply sampled blood TCRbeta repertoires from subjects exposed to, actively infected with, or recovered from COVID-19 were included in the dataset. The repertoires were released in a freely available public database intended as a resource for research on the immune response to SARS-CoV-2. The sample metadata nearly always contained a de-identified subject ID, COVID-19 status, age in years and sex.

Collaborating institutions collected whole blood in K2EDTA tubes following their own protocols. For TCRbeta analysis, collaborators shipped samples in one of three forms: frozen whole blood, isolated PBMCs, or DNA extracted from either of those sample types. This clone has just one count. This receptor's antigen is unknown. No much larger clone is present one base from it, and per-base qualities are unavailable. V lost 3 bases and J lost 0 bases; the stretch between them is 18 bases long. From the cysteine through the phenylalanine, the CDR3 covers 18 amino acids. The only DNA kept is the CDR3, 54 bases in frame from the first base. The germline V gene (reference sequence) sets CDR1 to LNHDA and CDR2 to SQIVND. Broad study findings and their caveats: How much clinical and demographic metadata was included differed by source and by participant, and the metadata was provided uncurated.

The immunoSEQ Assay, a bias-controlled multiplex PCR, was used to amplify TCRbeta CDR3 regions from genomic DNA. From the authors' description of their analysis: Within the assay, amplification of reference gene primers was used to estimate how many nucleated cells each sample contained. To quantify the absolute abundance of each unique TCRbeta CDR3 rearrangement, sequence reads were collapsed and filtered. Productive Simpson clonality was computed per sample as the square root of Simpson's diversity index over productive rearrangements. TCRdb's version of the immuneACCESS table is confined to in-frame rearrangements and falls short of the full clone set. An unresolved V gene accounts for under half of the shortfall where checked; the remainder is of unknown origin. The DNA gave D and trimming, while V, J and clone size come from that table. The sample table contains tens of thousands of clones; only one count was recorded for approximately 71% of them. The top ten hold around 15% of the sample.

The material sequenced was peripheral blood. The TCR originated in a human donor in a cohort sampled during active COVID-19. The V gene is TRBV19 and the J gene is TRBJ2-1, and TRBD2 may be the D gene, going by 5 matching bases. The nucleotides are TGTGCCAGTAGTATCCCCTTGTGGGAGCGAGGCTCCTACAATGAGCAGTTCTTC. This yields the protein CASSIPLWERGSYNEQFF.